Included here is one T cell receptor beta chain sequence, with context. Its antigen is still unknown. This entry is derived from a study of cytomegalovirus exposure and HLA in healthy donors. Study conclusions and caveats: Listed as cytomegalovirus-associated were around 160 TCR beta chains. Sequencing had likely introduced a cluster of highly shared sequence variants as an artifact. Accurate HLA-A and HLA-B prediction from TCR beta sequences was reported for most subjects.

The CDR3 loop spans 14 amino acids. Germline V gene sequence: CDR1 SEHNR, CDR2 FQNEAQ (reference sequence). Trimming at V came to 3 bases and at J to 7 bases, leaving 4 bases not matched to a gene. The PCR contained 60 Vbeta and 13 Jbeta primers. Clones were read by immunoSEQ multiplex PCR, and TCRdb kept only the in-frame ones, dropping some. The table lists about 120,000 clones, around 76% of them singletons. The J gene is TRBJ1-5, the V gene TRBV7-9, with 9 positions matching TRBD1. The source of this sequence is a man aged 60 to 75 in good health and CMV-seropositive. The sequencing sample was made of PBMCs. CDR3 coding DNA: TGTGCCAGCAGCTTGGGACAGGGTAAGCAGCCCCAGCATTTT. Protein product: CASSLGQGKQPQHF.